This T cell receptor beta chain was identified in a study of cytomegalovirus exposure and HLA in healthy donors. Germline assignment: CDR1 MGHDK and CDR2 SYGVNS. V trimming: 1 base; J trimming: 5 bases; junction bases outside the gene matches: 9. CDR3 size: 16 residues. Concerning this clone itself: What it binds is unknown.

Study-wide results and limits: According to a later analysis, donors in an Asian-associated ancestry cluster reportedly had fewer N-insertions than the approximately 720-donor mean. In most subjects, TCR beta sequences reportedly gave accurate predictions of HLA-A and HLA-B alleles. Another analysis was done later, and it associated around 15,000 TCR beta sequences with HLA alleles at 0.05 false discovery rate.

The primer mix had 60 Vbeta and 13 Jbeta primers. The protocol was immunoSEQ multiplex PCR, while the TCRdb copy is restricted to in-frame clones and leaves out a portion. This table holds 70,000 to 100,000 clones. Donors were ostensibly healthy at sampling, although undocumented immune exposures were probable. This rearrangement joins TRBV25-1 to TRBJ2-5, with 8 positions matching TRBD1. This receptor was identified in a man aged 18 to 35 in good health and CMV-seropositive. Sequenced input: PBMCs. The chain's CDR3 is CASSESRTGYEETQYF. CDR3 sequence (DNA): TGTGCCAGCAGTGAATCCCGGACAGGGTACGAGGAGACCCAGTACTTC.